The T cell receptor beta chain under discussion was sequenced for a study of CD8 T cells in ankylosing spondylitis. Overall study findings and caveats: Earlier studies detected some motif variants in reactive arthritis synovial fluid and blood. The study identified a TCR beta motif of under ten highly homologous variants that appeared characteristic of ankylosing spondylitis blood.

With respect to this clonotype: Its antigen is as yet unknown.

This CDR3 has 14 amino acids. The germline V gene has CDR1 MNHEY and CDR2 SVGEGT. The V end was cut by 5 bases, the J end by 4 bases, with 14 bases between. Generation of TCR beta libraries employed quantitative 5'-RACE incorporating molecular barcodes. In TCRdb, the 5' RACE reads were re-called with MiXCR into one record per CDR3 protein. The table lists fewer than 450,000 distinct CDR3 sequences, approximately 17% of them singletons. Sequencing was performed on blood, either unsorted or a sorted T cell fraction (not recorded which). The clonotype originates from a male donor with ankylosing spondylitis. The rearrangement uses TRBV6-2 or TRBV6-3 and TRBJ1-2; D might be TRBD1 (5 bases). CDR3 bases: TGTGCCAGCAGTCATGAGGGGAGTGGCTATGGCTACACCTTC. Protein: CASSHEGSGYGYTF.